These 28 T cell receptor beta chains came from one sample sequenced in a study of quantifying T cell responses using KT2 cells. On the study more broadly: Reverse transcription used primers in the TCR alpha and beta constant regions.

The cDNA 3' end received a ligated oligonucleotide with a UMI. The first PCR ran about 4 cycles with an equimolar RC1.1 and RC1.2 beta primer mix. From the UMI-ligation and nested PCR reads, TCRdb called clonotypes with MiXCR, one entry per CDR3 protein. The table includes fewer than 45,000 distinct CDR3 sequences, over 15% detected once. The specimen was PBMCs spiked with cells of the T cell clone KT2. The receptors were gathered from a human donor.

This clonotype was seen only a few times. The DNA of the CDR3 is TGTGCCAGCAGCGTAGCTGGAGACAATCAGCCCCAGCATTTT. It encodes CASSVAGDNQPQHF. V is TRBV9 and J is TRBJ1-5; D remains unclear. This CDR3 has 14 amino acids. In germline, CDR1 is SGDLS, CDR2 YYNGEE. Trimming took off 0 bases at V and 3 bases at J, with 7 bases between the two ends.

The chain joins TRBV18 to TRBJ2-7; no clear D gene. The CDR3 has 14 residues. V lost 4 bases, J lost 3 bases, and 13 bases lay in between. Germline CDR1 reads KGHSH; CDR2 reads LQKENI. The CDR3, as DNA: TGTGCCAGCTCACATCCAGGACGAAACTACGAGCAGTACTTC. Protein product: CASSHPGRNYEQYF.

This clonotype was seen many times. The chain uses TRBV12-3 or TRBV12-4 and TRBJ2-7, with 10 nucleotides matching TRBD1. V gave up 6 bases and J gave up 4 bases; unmatched junction bases: 6. This CDR3 is built from 14 residues. CDR3 in amino acids: CASSPGTGAYEQYF. The CDR3 nucleotides read TGTGCCAGCAGCCCCGGGACAGGGGCTTACGAGCAGTACTTC.

The genes are TRBV6-5 and TRBJ1-6, with a possible D match to TRBD1 (5 bases). V dropped 3 bases and J dropped 1 base, with 7 bases sitting between them. Per germline, CDR1 MNHEY and CDR2 SVGAGI. CDR3 size: 15 residues. Here the CDR3 reads CASSYEGSYNSPLHF. The CDR3 DNA reads as TGTGCCAGCAGTTATGAGGGGTCCTATAATTCACCCCTCCACTTT.

The J gene is TRBJ2-3, the V gene TRBV6-1, with 10 positions matching TRBD1. The CDR3 has 16 residues. Germline CDR1 is MNHNS and CDR2 is SASEGT. Trimming took 7 bases from V and 1 from J; bases not matched to a gene: 8. As DNA, the CDR3 is TGTGCCAGCAATAGAGCGGACAGGGGGGGCACAGATACGCAGTATTTT. It is translated as CASNRADRGGTDTQYF.

The V gene is TRBV20-1, the J gene TRBJ1-1; D remains unclear. CDR3 length: 15 amino acids. Trimming took 0 bases from V and 1 from J, leaving 12 bases between them. The germline V gene encodes CDR1 DFQATT and CDR2 SNEGSKA (reference sequence). CDR3 nucleotides: TGCAGTGCTAGAGATTCACGGGGAGCGAACACTGAAGCTTTCTTT. Translation gives CSARDSRGANTEAFF.

This rearrangement joins TRBV27 to TRBJ1-4; no reliable D call. Looked up from germline, CDR1 is MNHEY and CDR2 is SMNVEV (reference sequence). Trimming shortened V by 6 bases and J by 1 base, and 9 bases separated the two germline ends. The CDR3 is 14 residues long. CDR3 amino acids: CASRDGLTNEKLFF. The CDR3 coding sequence is TGTGCCAGCAGGGACGGCCTAACTAATGAAAAACTGTTTTTT. Supplemented by reference TRBV27 and TRBJ1-4, the full variable domain reads EAQVTQNPRYLITVTGKKLTVTCSQNMNHEYMSWYRQDPGLGLRQIYYSMNVEVTDKGDVPEGYKVSRKEKRNFPLILESPSPNQTSLYFCASRDGLTNEKLFFGSGTQLSVL.

This clonotype was observed a handful of times. The V gene is TRBV20-1, the J gene TRBJ2-5; perhaps TRBD2 as D (6 bases). Germline V gene lookup returns CDR1 DFQATT and CDR2 SNEGSKA (reference sequence). This CDR3 spans 20 amino acids. Trimming stripped 0 bases from V and 4 bases from J, with 30 bases between. The CDR3 region has the DNA TGCAGTGCTAGAGACACAGCGCCAGGAGGGGATCAGATGATGGCAGAGACCCAGTACTTC. Translation: CSARDTAPGGDQMMAETQYF.

This chain joins TRBV7-9 and TRBJ1-4, with 9 bases aligning to TRBD1. V was pared by 3 bases and J by 6 bases, with 5 bases of the junction left unmatched. Germline loops: CDR1 SEHNR, CDR2 FQNEAQ (reference sequence). There are 15 residues in the CDR3. This CDR3 is CASSLGTGKDEKLFF. CDR3 bases: TGTGCCAGCAGCTTGGGGACAGGGAAAGATGAAAAACTGTTTTTT.

This chain links TRBV6-2 or TRBV6-3 with TRBJ1-3; D perhaps matches TRBD1 (5 bases). This CDR3 contains 22 residues. V lost 6 bases and J lost 0, with 33 bases in between. Germline V gives CDR1 MNHEY, CDR2 SVGEGT. The CDR3 here is CASSITSSQGEGVEFSGNTIYF. CDR3 coding DNA: TGTGCCAGCAGCATAACTTCGAGTCAGGGAGAAGGAGTCGAATTCTCTGGAAACACCATATATTTT.

This rearrangement joins TRBV12-3 or TRBV12-4 to TRBJ2-6; the match to TRBD1 covers 7 bases. J was trimmed by 3 bases and V by 7 bases; bases with no gene match: 3. There are 14 residues in the CDR3. In nucleotides, the CDR3 is TGTGCCAGCAACAGGGGATTTGGGGCCAACGTCCTGACTTTC. Residues: CASNRGFGANVLTF.

This clonotype turned up a few times. The rearrangement links TRBV11-3 to TRBJ2-2; TRBD1 is a possible D gene (5 bases). V was cut by 8 bases and J by 0 bases, with 10 bases left in between. CDR1 is SGHNT, CDR2 YENEEA, per germline. CDR3 length equals 14 residues. The CDR3 bases are TGTGCCAGCGCTGACAGCACGAACACCGGGGAGCTGTTTTTT. This encodes CASADSTNTGELFF.

CDR3 sequence: CASGKFGRETDTQYF. The CDR3 bases are TGTGCCAGCGGAAAGTTCGGGAGGGAAACAGATACGCAGTATTTT. This chain joins TRBV7-6 and TRBJ2-3; 8 bases line up with TRBD2. There are 15 residues in the CDR3. With V trimmed by 8 bases and J by 3 bases, 10 bases remained unmatched. Germline V gives CDR1 SGHVS, CDR2 FNYEAQ. Full variable domain (outside the CDR3, taken from reference TRBV7-6 and TRBJ2-3): GAGVSQSPRYKVTKRGQDVALRCDPISGHVSLYWYRQALGQGPEFLTYFNYEAQQDKSGLPNDRFSAERPEGSISTLTIQRTEQRDSAMYRCASGKFGRETDTQYFGPGTRLTVL.

This clonotype was counted a few times. The chain carries TRBV3-1 and TRBJ2-1, with 9 bases lining up with TRBD1. The CDR3 sequence is 17 residues long. Germline V gives CDR1 LGHDT, CDR2 YNNKEL (reference sequence). V was pared by 3 bases and J by 8 bases, with 14 bases of the junction left unmatched. The CDR3, as DNA: TGTGCCAGCAGCCACTACCTTCCGGGACAGGGAAAGGATGAGCAGTTCTTC. This translates into CASSHYLPGQGKDEQFF.

This clonotype was seen more than once but under ten times. This chain uses TRBV6-1 with TRBJ2-7; 10 positions match TRBD1. The germline V gene has CDR1 MNHNS and CDR2 SASEGT. Unmatched junction bases numbered 13, after V lost 5 bases and J lost 0 bases. CDR3 length: 18 amino acids. In DNA, the CDR3 is TGTGCCAGCAGTCCCCGGTCGGGACAGGGGCGGAGCTCCTACGAGCAGTACTTC. Its protein product is CASSPRSGQGRSSYEQYF.

V is TRBV9 and J is TRBJ1-1; D might be TRBD1 (6 bases). Germline V gene sequence: CDR1 SGDLS, CDR2 YYNGEE. Deletions cut 0 bases from V and 4 bases from J, with 16 bases between. CDR3 length equals 16 residues. CDR3 amino acids: CASSVDTGDMSTEAFF. The CDR3 DNA reads TGTGCCAGCAGCGTAGACACTGGGGACATGAGCACTGAAGCTTTCTTT.

The sample holds a few counts of this clonotype. The genes are TRBV24-1 and TRBJ1-5, with D tentatively TRBD1 (5 bases). CDR1 is KGHDR, CDR2 SFDVKD, per germline. The CDR3 extends over 15 amino acids. Trimming cost V 4 bases and J 2 bases, with 11 bases left between them. Here the CDR3 reads CATSEGGSGNQPQHF. In nucleotides, the CDR3 is TGTGCCACCAGTGAGGGGGGATCCGGCAATCAGCCCCAGCATTTT.

This sequence joins TRBV12-5 and TRBJ1-1; weak D call: TRBD1 (5 bases). Trimming shortened V by 6 bases and J by 2 bases, and 19 bases separated the two germline ends. The V gene's germline CDR1 is LGHNT and CDR2 FRNRAP. The CDR3 is 16 residues long. CDR3 protein: CASGLILGRVNTEAFF. In DNA, the CDR3 is TGTGCTAGTGGCCTTATACTGGGACGGGTTAACACTGAAGCTTTCTTT.

This clonotype appeared a few times. The chain is built from TRBV21-1 and TRBJ1-5. TRBV21-1 counts as a pseudogene. The CDR3 totals 14 residues. Here the CDR3 reads CASDGWGTGQPQHF. The CDR3 bases are TGTGCCAGCGACGGGTGGGGTACGGGTCAGCCCCAGCATTTT.

The genes are TRBV2 and TRBJ1-5; possible D gene TRBD1, 5 bases. Germline V gene lookup returns CDR1 SNHLY and CDR2 FYNNEI. The CDR3 is made up of 14 amino acids. Trimming pared 7 bases from V and 7 bases from J, leaving 17 bases between. In DNA, the CDR3 is TGTGCCAGCACTCCGGGGGAGGGAGGGCAGCCCCAGCATTTT. Its protein product is CASTPGEGGQPQHF.

The sample holds a few counts of this clonotype. The CDR3 DNA reads as TGTGCCAGCAGCTTAGTAGATCGTGGGACTGAAGCTTTCTTT. Protein product: CASSLVDRGTEAFF. The rearrangement joins TRBV7-2 to TRBJ1-1; the D is unclear. The CDR3 loop spans 14 amino acids. CDR1 is SGHTA and CDR2 is FQGNSA in the germline V gene. The V end lost 1 base, the J end lost 5 bases, and 11 bases lay between the germline ends.

This clonotype showed up many times. The chain links TRBV20-1 to TRBJ2-1; 13 bases are shared with TRBD2. This CDR3 contains 17 residues. The germline CDR1 and CDR2 sequences are DFQATT and SNEGSKA (reference sequence). The junction had 8 bases not matched to a gene; V was cut back by 5 bases and J by 1 base. CDR3 loop: CSAPPTSGRTSYNEQFF. The CDR3 coding sequence is TGCAGTGCTCCACCGACTAGCGGGAGGACGTCCTACAATGAGCAGTTCTTC.

The chain combines TRBV24-1 with TRBJ2-1; 13 bases are a match to TRBD2. Germline V gene lookup returns CDR1 KGHDR and CDR2 SFDVKD. There are 17 residues in the CDR3. J gave up 8 bases and V 3 bases, and 9 bases lay outside the gene matches. CDR3 nucleotide sequence: TGTGCCACCAGTGATCTAGGGACTAGCGGGAAGCGCGATGAGCAGTTCTTC. Its translation is CATSDLGTSGKRDEQFF.

The V and J genes are TRBV6-2 or TRBV6-3 and TRBJ1-1; TRBD1 is a possible D gene (5 bases). Trimming removed 5 bases at V and 8 bases at J, with 21 bases between. CDR3 length: 15 amino acids. Germline V gives CDR1 MNHEY, CDR2 SVGEGT. This chain's CDR3 is CASSDPTTMGGEAFF. The DNA of the CDR3 is TGTGCCAGCAGTGACCCCACGACAATGGGGGGGGAAGCTTTCTTT.

The chain employs TRBV27 and TRBJ2-7, with unresolved D. Per germline, CDR1 MNHEY and CDR2 SMNVEV (reference sequence). The ends were cut back, 4 bases at V and 6 bases at J, with 13 bases in the middle. CDR3 length: 13 amino acids. CDR3 DNA sequence: TGTGCCAGCAGTTCGTCCCCCTCCACCGAGCAGTACTTC. Protein: CASSSSPSTEQYF.

This clonotype was found a few times. The V gene is TRBV4-2, the J gene TRBJ1-1; D unclear. Germline V gene data show CDR1 as LGHNA and CDR2 as YNFKEQ. Trimming shortened V by 1 base and J by 4 bases, and 10 bases separated the two germline ends. This CDR3 is 14 amino acids long. CDR3 protein: CASSQGVGGTEAFF. The CDR3 DNA follows: TGTGCCAGCAGCCAAGGTGTGGGAGGCACTGAAGCTTTCTTT.

This clonotype was detected a few times. This sequence joins TRBV6-5 and TRBJ2-3, with D perhaps matching TRBD2 (6 bases). V lost 0 bases and J lost 7, with 17 bases in between. Germline-derived CDR1 and CDR2 are MNHEY and SVGAGI. The CDR3 has 16 residues. CDR3 coding DNA: TGTGCCAGCAGTTACTCGATATTGGGGGGTCGAAATACGCAGTATTTT. It is translated as CASSYSILGGRNTQYF.

This chain connects TRBV20-1 to TRBJ2-1; maybe TRBD2 (5 bases). This CDR3 is 15 amino acids long. Trimming took off 0 bases at V and 8 bases at J, with 17 bases between the two ends. In germline, CDR1 is DFQATT, CDR2 SNEGSKA (reference sequence). The CDR3 protein is CSAREWSGGGYEQFF. In DNA, the CDR3 is TGCAGTGCTAGAGAATGGAGCGGCGGAGGATATGAGCAGTTCTTC.